The count of the clone carrying this T cell receptor (beta chain) is one. These data belong to a study of T cell changes during pregnancy in multiple sclerosis. Germline CDR1 is SGHNT and CDR2 is YYREEE (reference sequence). The germline V and J ends were trimmed by 6 bases and 2 bases, with 16 bases remaining between them. The CDR3 length is 15 residues. Sequenced by immunoSEQ multiplex PCR; TCRdb stores in-frame clones only, minus some. Of 40,000 to 50,000 clones listed, approximately 94% are singletons. This chain connects TRBV5-4 to TRBJ2-3; a weak D match, TRBD1 (6 bases). This clonotype originated in a female donor with multiple sclerosis, enrolled in a pregnancy study. Specimen: CD8+ T cells from peripheral blood mononuclear cells, collected in the third trimester of pregnancy. CDR3 in amino acids: CASTSGHPATDTQYF. The DNA of the CDR3 is TGTGCCAGCACCTCGGGACATCCAGCCACAGATACGCAGTATTTT.